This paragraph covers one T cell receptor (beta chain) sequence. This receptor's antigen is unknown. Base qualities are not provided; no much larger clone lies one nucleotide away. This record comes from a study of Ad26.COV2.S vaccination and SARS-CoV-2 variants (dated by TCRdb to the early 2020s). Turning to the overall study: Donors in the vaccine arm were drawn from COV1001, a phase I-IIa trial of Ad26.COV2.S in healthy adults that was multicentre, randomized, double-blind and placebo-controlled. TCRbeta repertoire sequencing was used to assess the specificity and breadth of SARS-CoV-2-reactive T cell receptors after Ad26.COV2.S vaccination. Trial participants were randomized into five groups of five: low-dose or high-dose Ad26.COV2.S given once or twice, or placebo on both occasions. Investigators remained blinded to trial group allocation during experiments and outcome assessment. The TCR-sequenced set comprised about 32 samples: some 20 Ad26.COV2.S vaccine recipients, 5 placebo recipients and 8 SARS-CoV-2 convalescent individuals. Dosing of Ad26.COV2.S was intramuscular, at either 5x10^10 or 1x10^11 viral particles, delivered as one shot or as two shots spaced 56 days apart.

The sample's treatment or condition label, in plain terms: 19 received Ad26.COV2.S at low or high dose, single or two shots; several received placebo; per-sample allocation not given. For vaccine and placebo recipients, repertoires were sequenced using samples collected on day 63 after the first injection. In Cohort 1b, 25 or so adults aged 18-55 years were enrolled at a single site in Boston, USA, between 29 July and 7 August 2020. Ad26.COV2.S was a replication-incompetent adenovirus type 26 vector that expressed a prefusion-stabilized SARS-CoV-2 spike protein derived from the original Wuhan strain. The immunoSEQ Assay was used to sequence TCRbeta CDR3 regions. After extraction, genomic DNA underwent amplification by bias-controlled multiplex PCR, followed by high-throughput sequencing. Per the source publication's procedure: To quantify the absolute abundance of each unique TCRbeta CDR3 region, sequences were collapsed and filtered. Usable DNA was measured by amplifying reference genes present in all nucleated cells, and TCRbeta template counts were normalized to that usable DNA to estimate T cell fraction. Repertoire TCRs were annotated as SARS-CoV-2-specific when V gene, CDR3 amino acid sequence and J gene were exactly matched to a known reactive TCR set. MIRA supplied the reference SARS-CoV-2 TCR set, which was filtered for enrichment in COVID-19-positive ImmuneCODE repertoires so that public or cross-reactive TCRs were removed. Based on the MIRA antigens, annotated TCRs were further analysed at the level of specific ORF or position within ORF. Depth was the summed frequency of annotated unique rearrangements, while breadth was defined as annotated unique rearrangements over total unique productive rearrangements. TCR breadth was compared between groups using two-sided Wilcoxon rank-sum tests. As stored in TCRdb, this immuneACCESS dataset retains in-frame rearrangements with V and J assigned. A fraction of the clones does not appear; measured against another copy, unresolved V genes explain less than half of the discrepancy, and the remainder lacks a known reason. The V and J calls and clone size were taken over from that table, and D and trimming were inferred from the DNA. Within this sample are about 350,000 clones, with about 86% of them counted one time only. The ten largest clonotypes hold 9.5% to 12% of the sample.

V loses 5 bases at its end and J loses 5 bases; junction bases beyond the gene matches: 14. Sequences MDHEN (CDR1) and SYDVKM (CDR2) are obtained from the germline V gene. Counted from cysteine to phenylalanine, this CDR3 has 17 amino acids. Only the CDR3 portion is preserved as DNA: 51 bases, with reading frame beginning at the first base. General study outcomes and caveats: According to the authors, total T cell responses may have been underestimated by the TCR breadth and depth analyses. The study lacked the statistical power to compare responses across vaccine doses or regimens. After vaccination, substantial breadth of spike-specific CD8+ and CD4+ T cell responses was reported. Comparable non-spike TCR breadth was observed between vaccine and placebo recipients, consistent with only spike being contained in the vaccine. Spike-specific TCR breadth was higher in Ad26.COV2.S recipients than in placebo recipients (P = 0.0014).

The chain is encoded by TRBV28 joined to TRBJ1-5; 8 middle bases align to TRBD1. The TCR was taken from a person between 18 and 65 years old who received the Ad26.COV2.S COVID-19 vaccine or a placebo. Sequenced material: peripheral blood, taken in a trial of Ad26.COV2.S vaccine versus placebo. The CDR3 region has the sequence CASSTRWWSGGDQPQHF. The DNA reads TGTGCCAGCAGTACCCGATGGTGGTCAGGGGGCGATCAGCCCCAGCATTTT.